This T cell receptor (beta chain) was identified in a study of blood T cells in healthy people across ages. Researchers report isolating at least 6 million PBMCs per sample. It was with a sample-barcoded 5' primer and a J-beta primer mix that a second PCR of about 6 to 12 cycles was run. TCRdb itself ran the 5' RACE reads through MiXCR, one entry per CDR3 protein. The data show around 1,900,000 distinct CDR3 sequences, roughly two fifths seen once. CDR3 length: 16 residues. Germline V gives CDR1 SGHRS, CDR2 YFSETQ. Trimming removed 2 bases from V and 4 bases from J, with 18 bases in between. The chain has TRBV5-1 and TRBJ1-2; D is unclear. This clonotype was sampled from a human donor in good health. The source material was blood. CDR3: CASSLHGNIDFYGYTF. CDR3 bases: TGCGCCAGCAGCTTACATGGGAACATCGATTTCTATGGCTACACCTTC.